One and the same sample provided the 15 T cell receptor beta chains below, sequenced in a study of blood T cell repertoires in COVID-19. TCRdb's copy holds only in-frame clones and misses some; the assay was immunoSEQ multiplex PCR. The data hold over 200,000 clones, with over 65% observed a single time. The sequenced material came from peripheral blood. These TCRs come from a woman aged 70-85 years with active or convalescent COVID-19.

The rearrangement joins TRBV28 to TRBJ2-1, with D possibly TRBD2 on 7 matching bases. Trimming removed 7 bases at V and 2 bases at J, with 15 bases between. CDR1 MDHEN and CDR2 SYDVKM come from the germline V gene. The CDR3 loop spans 15 amino acids. The CDR3 DNA reads as TGTGCCAGCACCGTAAGGGGGGGCCCCTACAATGAGCAGTTCTTC. This translates into CASTVRGGPYNEQFF.

The V call is TRBV6-6, the J call TRBJ1-3; D remains unclear. This CDR3 spans 14 amino acids. CDR1 MNHNY and CDR2 SVGAGI come from the germline V gene (reference sequence). V was cut by 8 bases and J by 2 bases, with 13 bases left in between. The CDR3 spells CASVRGNAGNTIYF. As DNA, the CDR3 is TGTGCCAGCGTCCGGGGTAATGCTGGAAACACCATATATTTT.

J is TRBJ2-3 and V is TRBV11-2; a weak D match, TRBD1 (6 bases). With 1 base removed from V and 5 bases from J, the gap between germline ends came to 13 bases. Looked up from germline, CDR1 is SGHAT and CDR2 is FQNNGV. The CDR3 totals 15 residues. The CDR3 here is CASSLGLGRGDTQYF. The CDR3 DNA follows: TGTGCCAGCAGCTTAGGGTTAGGCAGGGGAGATACGCAGTATTTT.

The V and J genes are TRBV4-1 and TRBJ2-1, with TRBD2 as a possible D gene (6 bases). Trimming cost V 1 base and J 10 bases, with 17 bases left between them. Germline-derived CDR1 and CDR2 are MGHRA and YSYEKL. The CDR3 is made up of 15 amino acids. Here the CDR3 DNA reads TGCGCCAGCAGCCAAGGGACCGGACCCGCGGGGGAGCAGTTCTTC. The encoded protein is CASSQGTGPAGEQFF.

The chain has TRBV12-3 or TRBV12-4 and TRBJ1-1, with a tentative D call TRBD1 (6 bases). Trimming removed 3 bases from V and 9 bases from J, with 14 bases in between. The CDR3 is 13 residues long. CDR3 nucleotide sequence: TGTGCCAGCAGTTTTGGGGACAATAAAAAAGCTTTCTTT. This encodes CASSFGDNKKAFF.

This rearrangement joins TRBV9 to TRBJ1-3; possibly TRBD1 for D (5 bases). The CDR3 consists of 15 residues. Germline CDR1 SGDLS, CDR2 YYNGEE. With 0 bases removed from V and 5 bases from J, the gap between germline ends came to 12 bases. The CDR3 region is CASSVGSGSRNTIYF. CDR3 in DNA: TGTGCCAGCAGCGTAGGATCAGGGTCAAGAAACACCATATATTTT.

The CDR3 here is CAIRSGTGGYGYTF. The CDR3 region has the DNA TGTGCCATCAGGTCAGGGACAGGGGGGTATGGCTACACCTTC. This chain links TRBV10-3 with TRBJ1-2, with 11 bases fitting TRBD1. The trim removed 6 bases at V and 5 bases at J, leaving 5 bases unmatched. This CDR3 comprises 14 residues. CDR1 is ENHRY and CDR2 is SYGVKD in the germline V gene.

V usage is TRBV4-1 and J usage is TRBJ2-7; TRBD1 matches 8 bases. Germline loops: CDR1 MGHRA, CDR2 YSYEKL. V gave up 4 bases and J gave up 5 bases; unmatched junction bases: 10. This CDR3 contains 15 residues. The CDR3 here is CASSPTPRGPHEQYF. The CDR3 region has the DNA TGCGCCAGCAGCCCTACCCCCAGGGGGCCACACGAGCAGTACTTC.

The chain carries TRBV4-1 and TRBJ2-3; TRBD2 is a possible D gene (6 bases). The CDR3 contains 16 residues. CDR1 MGHRA and CDR2 YSYEKL come from the germline V gene. V was cut by 4 bases and J by 1 base, with 15 bases left in between. The CDR3 nucleotides read TGCGCCAGCAGCCTGCTGGCGGGGATGGGCACAGATACGCAGTATTTT. Its protein product is CASSLLAGMGTDTQYF.

The chain carries TRBV2 and TRBJ1-5; 8 bases align to TRBD1. Germline values: CDR1 SNHLY, CDR2 FYNNEI. The trim removed 3 bases at V and 5 bases at J, leaving 3 bases unmatched. The length of the CDR3 is 14 residues. The CDR3 region is CASSDSGGYQPQHF. In DNA form, the CDR3 reads TGTGCCAGCAGTGATTCAGGGGGCTATCAGCCCCAGCATTTT.

The rearrangement uses TRBV7-2 and TRBJ2-1, with 8 bases lining up with TRBD1. Germline V gene data show CDR1 as SGHTA and CDR2 as FQGNSA. The V gene end was trimmed by 5 bases and the J gene end by 10 bases; junction bases not matched to a gene: 7. This CDR3 region has 13 residues. CDR3 nucleotide sequence: TGTGCCAGCAGCACAAACGGACAGGGAGAGCAGTTCTTC. This codes for CASSTNGQGEQFF.

The chain recombines TRBV11-3 with TRBJ2-3; 14 bases align to TRBD2. Trimming took 4 bases from V and 1 from J; bases not matched to a gene: 4. The V gene's germline CDR1 is SGHNT and CDR2 YENEEA. This CDR3 is 17 amino acids long. The CDR3 region has the DNA TGTGCCAGCAGCTCGCCGACTAGCGGGGGGGGCACAGATACGCAGTATTTT. Protein product: CASSSPTSGGGTDTQYF.

The chain joins TRBV6-1 to TRBJ2-5, with a weak D call TRBD2 (6 bases). The CDR3 has 19 residues. V lost 2 bases and J 4 bases, leaving 26 bases between the germline ends. Looked up from germline, CDR1 is MNHNS and CDR2 is SASEGT. For the CDR3, the DNA is TGTGCCAGCAGTGAACTCCGGCAGGGAGGCGGTCACCTTCCAGAGACCCAGTACTTC. Protein: CASSELRQGGGHLPETQYF.

This chain joins TRBV5-4 and TRBJ2-7, with 9 bases identical to TRBD1. Per germline, CDR1 SGHNT and CDR2 YYREEE (reference sequence). V lost 2 bases, J lost 3 bases, and 3 bases stayed unmatched. The CDR3 is made up of 14 amino acids. The CDR3 sequence: CASSLSGQGYEQYF. CDR3 sequence (DNA): TGTGCCAGCAGCTTATCGGGACAGGGCTACGAGCAGTACTTC.

V is TRBV2 and J is TRBJ2-2; 7 bases align to TRBD1. V was clipped by 2 bases and J by 4 bases; unmatched bases: 1. This CDR3 is 14 amino acids long. Germline V gene data show CDR1 as SNHLY and CDR2 as FYNNEI. The CDR3 nucleotides read TGTGCCAGCAGTGAACAGGGGGTCACCGGGGAGCTGTTTTTT. Translating it yields CASSEQGVTGELFF.